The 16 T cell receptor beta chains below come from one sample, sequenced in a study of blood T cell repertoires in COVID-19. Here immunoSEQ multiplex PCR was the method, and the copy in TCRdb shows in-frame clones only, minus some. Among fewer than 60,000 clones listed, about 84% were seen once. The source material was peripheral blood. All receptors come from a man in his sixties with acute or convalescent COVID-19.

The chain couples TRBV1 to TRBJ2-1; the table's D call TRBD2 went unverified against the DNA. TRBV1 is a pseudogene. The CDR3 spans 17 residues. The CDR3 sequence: CTSSQARTPPKCNEQFF. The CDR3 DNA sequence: TGCACCAGCAGCCAAGCACGGACTCCCCCCAAGTGCAATGAGCAGTTCTTC.

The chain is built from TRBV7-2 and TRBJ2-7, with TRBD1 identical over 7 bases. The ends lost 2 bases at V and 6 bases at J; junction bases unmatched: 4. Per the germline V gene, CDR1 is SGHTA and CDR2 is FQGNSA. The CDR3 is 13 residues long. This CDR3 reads CASSLWSGGEQYF. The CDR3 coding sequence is TGTGCCAGCAGCTTATGGTCAGGGGGCGAGCAGTACTTC.

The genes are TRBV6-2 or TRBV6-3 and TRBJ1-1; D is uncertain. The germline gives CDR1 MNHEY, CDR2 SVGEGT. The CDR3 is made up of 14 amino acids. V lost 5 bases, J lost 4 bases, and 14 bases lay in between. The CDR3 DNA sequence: TGTGCCAGCAGTGCTCGGGGTAGCGGCACTGAAGCTTTCTTT. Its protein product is CASSARGSGTEAFF.

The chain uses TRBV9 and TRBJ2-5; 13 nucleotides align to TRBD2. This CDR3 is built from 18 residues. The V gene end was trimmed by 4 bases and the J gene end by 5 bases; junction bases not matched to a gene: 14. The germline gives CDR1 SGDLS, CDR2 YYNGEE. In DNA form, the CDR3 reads TGTGCCAGCAGCTATCCCGGACTAGCGGGAGAATTAGGGGAGACCCAGTACTTC. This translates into CASSYPGLAGELGETQYF.

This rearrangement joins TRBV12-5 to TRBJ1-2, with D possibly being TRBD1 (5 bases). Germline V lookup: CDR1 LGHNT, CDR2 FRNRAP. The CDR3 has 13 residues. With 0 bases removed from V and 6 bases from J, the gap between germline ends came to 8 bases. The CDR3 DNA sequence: TGTGCTAGTGGTTTGGTAAGGGGCGATGGCTACACCTTC. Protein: CASGLVRGDGYTF.

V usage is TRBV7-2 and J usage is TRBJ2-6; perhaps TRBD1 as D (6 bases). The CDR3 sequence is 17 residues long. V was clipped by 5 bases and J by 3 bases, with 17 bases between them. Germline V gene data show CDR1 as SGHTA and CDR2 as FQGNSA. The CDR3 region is CASSERQARFGANVLTF. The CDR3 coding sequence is TGTGCCAGCAGCGAAAGACAGGCCCGATTTGGGGCCAACGTCCTGACTTTC.

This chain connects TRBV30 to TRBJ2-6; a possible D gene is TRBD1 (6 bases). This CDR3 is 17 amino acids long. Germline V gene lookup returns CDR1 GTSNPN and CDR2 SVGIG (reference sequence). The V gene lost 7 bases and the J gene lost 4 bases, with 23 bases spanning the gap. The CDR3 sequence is CASPSGHWSSGANVLTF. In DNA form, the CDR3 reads TGTGCCTCACCCTCGGGACACTGGAGTTCCGGGGCCAACGTCCTGACTTTC.

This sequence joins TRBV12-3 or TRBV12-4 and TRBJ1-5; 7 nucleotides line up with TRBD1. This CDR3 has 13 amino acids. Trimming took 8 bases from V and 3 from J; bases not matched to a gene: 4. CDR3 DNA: TGTGCCAGCCGACAGGGAAACAATCAGCCCCAGCATTTT. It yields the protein CASRQGNNQPQHF.

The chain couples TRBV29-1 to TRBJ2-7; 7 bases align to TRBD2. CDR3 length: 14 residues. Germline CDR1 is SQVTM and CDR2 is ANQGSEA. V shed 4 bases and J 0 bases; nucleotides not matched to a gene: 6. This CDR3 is CSVVQTSISYEQYF. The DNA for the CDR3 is TGCAGCGTTGTACAGACTAGCATCTCCTACGAGCAGTACTTC.

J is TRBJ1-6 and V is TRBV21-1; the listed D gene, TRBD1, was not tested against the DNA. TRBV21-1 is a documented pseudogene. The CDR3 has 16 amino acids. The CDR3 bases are TGTGCCAGCACTCCTCACTCAGGGGCCTATAATTCACCCCTCCACTTT. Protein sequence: CASTPHSGAYNSPLHF.

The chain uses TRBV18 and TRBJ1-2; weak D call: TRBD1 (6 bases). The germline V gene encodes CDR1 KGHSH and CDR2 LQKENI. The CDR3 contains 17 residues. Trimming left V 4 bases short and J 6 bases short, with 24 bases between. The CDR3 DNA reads TGTGCCAGCTCACTCCGGGGCATGGTACAGGGTGGCGATGGCTACACCTTC. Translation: CASSLRGMVQGGDGYTF.

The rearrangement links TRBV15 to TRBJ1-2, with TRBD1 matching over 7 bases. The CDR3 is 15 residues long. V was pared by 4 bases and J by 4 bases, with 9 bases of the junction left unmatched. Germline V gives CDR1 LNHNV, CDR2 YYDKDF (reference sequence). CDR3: CATSITRDSLYGYTF. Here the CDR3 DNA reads TGTGCCACCAGCATCACACGGGACAGTCTCTATGGCTACACCTTC. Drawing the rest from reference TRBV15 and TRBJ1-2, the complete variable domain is DAMVIQNPRYQVTQFGKPVTLSCSQTLNHNVMYWYQQKSSQAPKLLFHYYDKDFNNEADTPDNFQSRRPNTSFCFLDIRSPGLGDTAMYLCATSITRDSLYGYTFGSGTRLTVV.

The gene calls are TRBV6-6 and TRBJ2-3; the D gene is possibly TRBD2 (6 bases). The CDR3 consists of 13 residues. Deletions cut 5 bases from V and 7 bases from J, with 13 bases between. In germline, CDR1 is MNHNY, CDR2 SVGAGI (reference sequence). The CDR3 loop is CASSGGTGNTQYF. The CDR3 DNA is TGTGCCAGCAGTGGTGGGACTGGAAATACGCAGTATTTT.

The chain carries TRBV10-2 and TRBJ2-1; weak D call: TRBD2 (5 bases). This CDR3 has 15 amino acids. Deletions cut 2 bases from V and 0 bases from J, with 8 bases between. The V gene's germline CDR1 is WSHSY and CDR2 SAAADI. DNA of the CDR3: TGCGCCAGCAGTGAGGGACTCACCTCCTACAATGAGCAGTTCTTC. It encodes CASSEGLTSYNEQFF.

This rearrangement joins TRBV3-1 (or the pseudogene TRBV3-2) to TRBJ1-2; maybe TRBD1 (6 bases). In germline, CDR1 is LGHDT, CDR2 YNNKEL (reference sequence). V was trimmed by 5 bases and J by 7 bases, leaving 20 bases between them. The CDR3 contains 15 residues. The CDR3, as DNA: TGTGCCAGCAGCTCTTCCACTCCAGGGGTGGGTGGCTACACCTTC. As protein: CASSSSTPGVGGYTF.

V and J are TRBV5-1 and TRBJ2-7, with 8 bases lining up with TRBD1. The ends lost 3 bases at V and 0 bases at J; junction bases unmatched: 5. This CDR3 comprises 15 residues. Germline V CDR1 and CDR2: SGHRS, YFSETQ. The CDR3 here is CASSYGTGDSYEQYF. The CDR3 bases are TGCGCCAGCAGCTATGGGACAGGAGACTCCTACGAGCAGTACTTC.